The T cell receptor (beta chain) under discussion was sequenced for a study of blood T cell repertoires in COVID-19. Study-wide background: PBMCs, B-cell-depleted T cells, or T cells provided the cDNA or gDNA that made up the material.

The table lists this clone with a count of one. In Cohort 3, a recovered donor had either two negative PCRs, clearance, or symptom resolution. TCRdb keeps only in-frame clones here, not all; method: immunoSEQ multiplex PCR. The sample shows under 300,000 clones, less than 90% of them seen only once. V lost 8 bases, J lost 7 bases, and 13 bases stayed unmatched. The germline gives CDR1 SNHLY, CDR2 FYNNEI. The CDR3 runs 15 residues. V usage is TRBV2 and J usage is TRBJ1-2; TRBD1 matches 10 bases. The receptor was derived from a woman aged 45 to 65 who had recovered from COVID-19. Sequencing was done on a sample of PBMCs or T cells enriched from blood (not recorded which). The CDR3 sequence: CASEGTRQGAGGYTF. The CDR3 DNA follows: TGTGCCAGCGAAGGTACCCGACAGGGGGCGGGTGGCTACACCTTC. The full variable domain, in which reference TRBV2 and TRBJ1-2 provide the parts outside the CDR3, is EPEVTQTPSHQVTQMGQEVILRCVPISNHLYFYWYRQILGQKVEFLVSFYNNEISEKSEIFDDQFSVERPDGSNFTLKIRSTKLEDSAMYFCASEGTRQGAGGYTFGSGTRLTVV.